A selection of T cell receptor beta chains follows, all from one sample in a study of cytomegalovirus exposure and HLA in healthy donors. The protocol was immunoSEQ multiplex PCR, while the TCRdb copy is restricted to in-frame clones and leaves out a portion. The sample records roughly 280,000 clones, 80% to 90% being singletons. What was sequenced was PBMCs. Receptor source: a woman between 18 and 30 years old in good health and CMV-seronegative. Both conserved end residues are part of each CDR3. The D gene is left open where the match is weak. Rows may omit the clone size; those that give it use once, few, many or a size class.

abundance: .; d_gene: .; v_gene: TRBV5-1; j_gene: TRBJ1-6; CDR3aa: CASRWLIGEDSPLHF; CDR3nt: TGCGCCAGCCGCTGGTTGATCGGGGAGGATTCACCCCTCCACTTT
abundance: .; d_gene: .; v_gene: TRBV4-1; j_gene: TRBJ1-2; CDR3aa: CASSQDAGLNGYTF; CDR3nt: TGCGCCAGCAGCCAAGATGCGGGTTTGAATGGCTACACCTTC
abundance: .; d_gene: TRBD2; v_gene: TRBV10-1; j_gene: TRBJ2-2; CDR3aa: CASSHPGRPDTGELFF; CDR3nt: TGCGCCAGCAGCCACCCCGGGAGGCCAGACACCGGGGAGCTGTTTTTT
abundance: .; d_gene: .; v_gene: TRBV28; j_gene: TRBJ1-2; CDR3aa: CASSFSDRYDYGYTF; CDR3nt: TGTGCCAGCAGTTTCTCCGACAGGTACGACTATGGCTACACCTTC
abundance: .; d_gene: TRBD2; v_gene: TRBV5-1; j_gene: TRBJ2-7; CDR3aa: CASSLTSSGNRDEQYF; CDR3nt: TGCGCCAGCAGCTTGACCTCTAGCGGGAACAGAGATGAGCAGTACTTC
abundance: .; d_gene: .; v_gene: TRBV6-1; j_gene: TRBJ1-1; CDR3aa: CTSSFREENTEAFF; CDR3nt: TGTACCAGCAGTTTTAGGGAGGAGAACACTGAAGCTTTCTTT
abundance: .; d_gene: TRBD2; v_gene: TRBV27; j_gene: TRBJ2-1; CDR3aa: CASSLSLAGAPWDEQFF; CDR3nt: TGTGCCAGCAGTTTATCACTAGCGGGAGCCCCTTGGGATGAGCAGTTCTTC
abundance: .; d_gene: .; v_gene: TRBV10-3; j_gene: TRBJ1-1; CDR3aa: CAISDTGREAFF; CDR3nt: TGTGCCATCAGTGATACCGGGAGGGAAGCTTTCTTT
abundance: .; d_gene: .; v_gene: TRBV18; j_gene: TRBJ1-6; CDR3aa: CASSRVDNSPLHF; CDR3nt: TGTGCCAGCTCCAGGGTGGATAATTCACCCCTCCACTTT
abundance: .; d_gene: TRBD2; v_gene: TRBV4-2; j_gene: TRBJ2-2; CDR3aa: CASSQDNRLAGGPGTGELFF; CDR3nt: TGTGCCAGCAGCCAAGATAACAGACTAGCGGGGGGGCCGGGCACCGGGGAGCTGTTTTTT
abundance: .; d_gene: .; v_gene: TRBV30; j_gene: TRBJ1-1; CDR3aa: CAWRGGSGGTEAFF; CDR3nt: TGTGCCTGGAGGGGAGGGTCGGGGGGCACTGAAGCTTTCTTT
abundance: .; d_gene: .; v_gene: TRBV6-4; j_gene: TRBJ2-3; CDR3aa: CASSGGDGTDTQYF; CDR3nt: TGTGCCAGCAGTGGGGGGGACGGCACAGATACGCAGTATTTT
abundance: .; d_gene: TRBD2; v_gene: TRBV5-1; j_gene: TRBJ2-7; CDR3aa: CASSLIPTSGSTYEQYF; CDR3nt: TGCGCCAGCAGCTTGATCCCAACTAGCGGGAGCACATACGAGCAGTACTTC
abundance: .; d_gene: TRBD1; v_gene: TRBV4-1; j_gene: TRBJ1-2; CDR3aa: CASSQARDRDNYGYTF; CDR3nt: TGCGCCAGCAGCCAAGCCCGGGACAGGGACAACTATGGCTACACCTTC
abundance: .; d_gene: .; v_gene: TRBV12-1; j_gene: TRBJ2-5; CDR3aa: CASSLGTRSETQYF; CDR3nt: TGTGCCAGCAGCTTGGGGACTAGATCAGAGACCCAGTACTTC
abundance: .; d_gene: .; v_gene: TRBV2; j_gene: TRBJ1-1; CDR3aa: CASSEPSGAPNTEAFF; CDR3nt: TGTGCCAGCAGTGAACCCTCTGGGGCACCGAACACTGAAGCTTTCTTT
abundance: .; d_gene: .; v_gene: TRBV2; j_gene: TRBJ2-1; CDR3aa: CASSPITGSYGEQFF; CDR3nt: TGTGCCAGCAGTCCAATAACCGGGTCCTATGGGGAGCAGTTCTTC
abundance: .; d_gene: TRBD2; v_gene: TRBV4-2; j_gene: TRBJ2-1; CDR3aa: CASRPYSGLAGHNEQFF; CDR3nt: TGTGCCAGCAGACCCTACTCTGGGCTAGCGGGACACAATGAGCAGTTCTTC
abundance: .; d_gene: TRBD2; v_gene: TRBV27; j_gene: TRBJ2-3; CDR3aa: CASSPLTSGGPDTQYF; CDR3nt: TGTGCCAGCAGTCCCCTGACTAGCGGGGGACCAGATACGCAGTATTTT
abundance: .; d_gene: .; v_gene: TRBV6-1; j_gene: TRBJ2-5; CDR3aa: CASSEPPGHLETQYF; CDR3nt: TGTGCCAGCAGTGAACCGCCGGGACACTTAGAGACCCAGTACTTC
abundance: .; d_gene: .; v_gene: TRBV2; j_gene: TRBJ1-5; CDR3aa: CASSLDRNQPQHF; CDR3nt: TGTGCCAGCAGTTTAGACAGGAATCAGCCCCAGCATTTT
abundance: few; d_gene: TRBD1; v_gene: TRBV10-3; j_gene: TRBJ1-1; CDR3aa: CAISAGDRGAFF; CDR3nt: TGTGCCATCAGTGCTGGTGACAGGGGAGCTTTCTTT
abundance: .; d_gene: TRBD1; v_gene: TRBV4-1; j_gene: TRBJ2-5; CDR3aa: CASSQDGTGLRETQYF; CDR3nt: TGCGCCAGCAGCCAAGATGGGACAGGGTTGAGGGAGACCCAGTACTTC
abundance: once; d_gene: TRBD1; v_gene: TRBV18; j_gene: TRBJ1-5; CDR3aa: CASSPPGQGIPYSNQPQHF; CDR3nt: TGTGCCAGCTCACCCCCGGGACAGGGGATTCCATATAGCAATCAGCCCCAGCATTTT
abundance: .; d_gene: .; v_gene: TRBV2; j_gene: TRBJ2-3; CDR3aa: CASSDRASAVDTQYF; CDR3nt: TGTGCCAGCAGTGATCGGGCTAGCGCTGTAGATACGCAGTATTTT
abundance: .; d_gene: .; v_gene: TRBV28; j_gene: TRBJ1-2; CDR3aa: CASSFMGAGGYTF; CDR3nt: TGTGCCAGCAGTTTCATGGGGGCGGGCGGCTACACCTTC
abundance: .; d_gene: .; v_gene: TRBV27; j_gene: TRBJ2-7; CDR3aa: CASIGQSYEQYF; CDR3nt: TGTGCCAGCATTGGACAATCCTACGAGCAGTACTTC
abundance: .; d_gene: TRBD1; v_gene: TRBV6-5; j_gene: TRBJ2-5; CDR3aa: CASSNRGFGATQYF; CDR3nt: TGTGCCAGCAGTAACAGGGGTTTTGGGGCGACCCAGTACTTC